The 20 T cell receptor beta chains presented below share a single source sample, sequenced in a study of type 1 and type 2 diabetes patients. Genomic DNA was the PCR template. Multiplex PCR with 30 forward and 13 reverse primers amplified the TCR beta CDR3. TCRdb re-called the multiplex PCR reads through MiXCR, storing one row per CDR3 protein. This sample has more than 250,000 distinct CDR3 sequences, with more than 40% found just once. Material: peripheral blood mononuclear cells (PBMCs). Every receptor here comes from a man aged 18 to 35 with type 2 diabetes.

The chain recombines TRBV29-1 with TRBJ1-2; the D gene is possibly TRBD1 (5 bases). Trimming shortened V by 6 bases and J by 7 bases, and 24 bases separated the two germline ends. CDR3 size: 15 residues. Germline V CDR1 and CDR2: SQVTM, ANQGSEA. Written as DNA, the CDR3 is TGCAGCGTATCCTCCAGCGCCAGGGCGTTAAGTGGCTACACCTTC. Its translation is CSVSSSARALSGYTF.

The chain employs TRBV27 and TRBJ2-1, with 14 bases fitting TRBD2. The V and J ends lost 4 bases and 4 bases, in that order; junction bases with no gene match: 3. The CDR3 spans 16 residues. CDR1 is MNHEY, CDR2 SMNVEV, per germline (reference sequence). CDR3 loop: CASSSGTSGRYNEQFF. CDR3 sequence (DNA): TGTGCCAGCAGTTCGGGGACTAGCGGGAGATACAATGAGCAGTTCTTC.

The CDR3 region is CASSQVPADYTTYEQYF. In nucleotides, the CDR3 is TGCGCCAGCAGCCAAGTCCCAGCGGACTATACCACCTACGAGCAGTACTTC. The V and J genes are TRBV4-3 and TRBJ2-7; TRBD2 is a possible D gene (6 bases). Per germline, CDR1 LGHNA and CDR2 YSLEER. The V and J ends lost 1 base and 2 bases respectively, with 18 bases between them. The CDR3 spans 17 residues.

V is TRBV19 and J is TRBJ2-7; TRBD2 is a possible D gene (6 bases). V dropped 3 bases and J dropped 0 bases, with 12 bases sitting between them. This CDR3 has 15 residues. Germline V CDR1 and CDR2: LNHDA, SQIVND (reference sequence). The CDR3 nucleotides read TGTGCCAGTAGTATGTTCGGCGGGGCCTCCTACGAGCAGTACTTC. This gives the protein CASSMFGGASYEQYF.

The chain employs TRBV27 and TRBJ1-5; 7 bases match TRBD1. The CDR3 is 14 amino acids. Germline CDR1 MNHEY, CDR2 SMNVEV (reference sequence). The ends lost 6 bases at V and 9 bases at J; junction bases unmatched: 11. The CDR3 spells CASRPDRDHRPQHF. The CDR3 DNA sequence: TGTGCCAGCAGACCCGACAGGGATCATCGGCCCCAGCATTTT.

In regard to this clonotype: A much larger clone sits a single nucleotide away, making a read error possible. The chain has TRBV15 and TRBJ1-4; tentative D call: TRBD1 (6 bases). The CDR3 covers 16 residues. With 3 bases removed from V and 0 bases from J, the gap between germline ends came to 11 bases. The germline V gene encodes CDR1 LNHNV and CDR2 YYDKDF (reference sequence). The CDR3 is CATSSGRTATNEKLFF. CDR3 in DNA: TGTGCCACCAGCAGTGGAAGGACAGCAACTAATGAAAAACTGTTTTTT.

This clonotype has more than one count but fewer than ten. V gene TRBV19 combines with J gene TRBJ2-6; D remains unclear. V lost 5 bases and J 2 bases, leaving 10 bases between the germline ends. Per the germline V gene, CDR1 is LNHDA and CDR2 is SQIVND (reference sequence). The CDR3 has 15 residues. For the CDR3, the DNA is TGTGCCAGTAGTGTGGCAGTCGCTGGGGCCAACGTCCTGACTTTC. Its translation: CASSVAVAGANVLTF.

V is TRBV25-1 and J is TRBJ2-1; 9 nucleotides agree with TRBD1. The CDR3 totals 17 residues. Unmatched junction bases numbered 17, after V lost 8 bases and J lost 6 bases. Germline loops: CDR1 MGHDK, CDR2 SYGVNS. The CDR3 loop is CASAWFKPGQGTNEQFF. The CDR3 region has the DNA TGTGCCAGCGCCTGGTTCAAGCCGGGACAGGGTACCAATGAGCAGTTCTTC.

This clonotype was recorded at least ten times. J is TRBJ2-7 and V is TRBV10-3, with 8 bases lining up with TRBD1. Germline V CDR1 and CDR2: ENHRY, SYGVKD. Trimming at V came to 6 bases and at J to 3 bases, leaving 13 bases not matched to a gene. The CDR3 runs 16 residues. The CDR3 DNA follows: TGTGCCATCAGCGATGAGACAGGGGTCGAACTCTACGAGCAGTACTTC. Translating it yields CAISDETGVELYEQYF.

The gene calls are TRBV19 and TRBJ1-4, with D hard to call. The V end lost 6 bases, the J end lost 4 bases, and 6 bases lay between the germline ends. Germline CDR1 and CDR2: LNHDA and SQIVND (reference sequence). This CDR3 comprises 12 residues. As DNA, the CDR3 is TGTGCCAGTAGCCGGAGTAATGAAAAACTGTTTTTT. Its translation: CASSRSNEKLFF.

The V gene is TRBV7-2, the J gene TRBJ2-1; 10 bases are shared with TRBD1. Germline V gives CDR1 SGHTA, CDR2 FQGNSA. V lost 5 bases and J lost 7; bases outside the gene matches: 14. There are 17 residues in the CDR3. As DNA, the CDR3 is TGTGCCAGCAGCCAAGCCGCGCGTGGGACAGGGGTAAATGAGCAGTTCTTC. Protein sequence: CASSQAARGTGVNEQFF. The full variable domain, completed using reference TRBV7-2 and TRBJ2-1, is GAGVSQSPSNKVTEKGKDVELRCDPISGHTALYWYRQSLGQGLEFLIYFQGNSAPDKSGLPSDRFSAERTGGSVSTLTIQRTQQEDSAVYLCASSQAARGTGVNEQFFGPGTRLTVL.

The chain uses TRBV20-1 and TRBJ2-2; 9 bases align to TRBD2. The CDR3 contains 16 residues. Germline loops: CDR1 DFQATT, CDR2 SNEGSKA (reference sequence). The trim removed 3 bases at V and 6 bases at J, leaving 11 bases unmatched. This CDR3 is CSASTGLALGPGELFF. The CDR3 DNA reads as TGCAGTGCTAGTACCGGACTAGCGTTGGGACCCGGGGAGCTGTTTTTT.

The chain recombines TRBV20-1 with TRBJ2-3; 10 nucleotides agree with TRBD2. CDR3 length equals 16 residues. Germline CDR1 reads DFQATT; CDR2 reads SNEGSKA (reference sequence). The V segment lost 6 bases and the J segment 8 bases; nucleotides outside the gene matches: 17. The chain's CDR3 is CSALLPLAGVSVTQYF. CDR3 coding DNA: TGCAGTGCCCTTCTTCCCCTAGCGGGAGTATCGGTTACGCAGTATTTT.

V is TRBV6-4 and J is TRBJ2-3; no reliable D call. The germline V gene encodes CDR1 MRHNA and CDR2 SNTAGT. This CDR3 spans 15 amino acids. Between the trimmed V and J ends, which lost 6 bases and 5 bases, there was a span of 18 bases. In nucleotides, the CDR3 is TGTGCCAGCAGCCCCCTCGGCGGACCGTTAGATACGCAGTATTTT. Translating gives CASSPLGGPLDTQYF.

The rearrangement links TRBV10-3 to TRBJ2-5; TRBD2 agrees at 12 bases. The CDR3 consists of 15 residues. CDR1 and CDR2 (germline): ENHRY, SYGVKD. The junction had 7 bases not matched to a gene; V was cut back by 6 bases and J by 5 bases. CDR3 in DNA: TGTGCCATCAGAGCTAGCGGGGGGGCTGAGGAGACCCAGTACTTC. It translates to CAIRASGGAEETQYF.

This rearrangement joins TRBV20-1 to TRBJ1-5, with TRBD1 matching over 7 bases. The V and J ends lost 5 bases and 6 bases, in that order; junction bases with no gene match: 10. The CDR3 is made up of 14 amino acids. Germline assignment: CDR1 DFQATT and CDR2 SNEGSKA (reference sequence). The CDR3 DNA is TGCAGTGCTTGGGACAGCACGAGCTTTCAGCCCCAGCATTTT. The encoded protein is CSAWDSTSFQPQHF.

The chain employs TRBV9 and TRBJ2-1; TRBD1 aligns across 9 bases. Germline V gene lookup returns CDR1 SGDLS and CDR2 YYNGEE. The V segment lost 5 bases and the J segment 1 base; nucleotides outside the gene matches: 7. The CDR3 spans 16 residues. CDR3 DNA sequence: TGTGCCAGCAGTGGGGGGGGGACAGGGTCCTACAATGAGCAGTTCTTC. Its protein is CASSGGGTGSYNEQFF.

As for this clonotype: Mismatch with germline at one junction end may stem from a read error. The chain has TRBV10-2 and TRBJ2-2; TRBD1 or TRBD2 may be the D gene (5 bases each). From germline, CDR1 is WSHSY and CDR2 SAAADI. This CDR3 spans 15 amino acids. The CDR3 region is CTSRVRVGGTGELFF. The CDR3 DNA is TGCACCAGCAGGGTAAGGGTAGGAGGCACCGGGGAGCTGTTTTTT.

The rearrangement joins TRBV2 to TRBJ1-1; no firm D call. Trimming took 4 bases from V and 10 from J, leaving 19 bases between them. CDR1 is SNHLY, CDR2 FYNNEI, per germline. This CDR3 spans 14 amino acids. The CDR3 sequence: CASSVAHGVSAAFF. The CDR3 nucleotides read TGTGCCAGCAGTGTAGCGCACGGGGTTTCTGCAGCTTTCTTT.

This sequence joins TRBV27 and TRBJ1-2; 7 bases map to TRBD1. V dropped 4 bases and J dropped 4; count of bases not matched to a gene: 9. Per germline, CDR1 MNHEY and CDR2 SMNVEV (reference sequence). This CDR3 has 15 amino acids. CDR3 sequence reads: CASSSAKGAGYGYTF. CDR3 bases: TGTGCCAGCAGTTCGGCCAAGGGGGCCGGCTATGGCTACACCTTC.